These 17 T cell receptor beta chains were all obtained from the same sample, sequenced in a study of cytomegalovirus exposure and HLA in healthy donors. PCR employed 60 Vbeta and 13 Jbeta primers. Method: immunoSEQ multiplex PCR; TCRdb's copy keeps in-frame clones and lacks some. The sample lists approximately 150,000 clones, approximately 60% occurring once. What was sequenced was PBMCs. The origin of the receptors is a woman in her sixties or seventies in good health and CMV-seropositive.

Only a few counts were recorded for this clone. The chain joins TRBV4-3 to TRBJ2-3, with TRBD1 identical over 7 bases. The CDR3 sequence is 16 residues long. The germline V gene has CDR1 LGHNA and CDR2 YSLEER. V lost 0 bases, J lost 3 bases, and 6 bases stayed unmatched. In DNA form, the CDR3 reads TGCGCCAGCAGCCAAGAACAGGGGTTAGCAACAGATACGCAGTATTTT. Its translation: CASSQEQGLATDTQYF.

This clone turned up a few times. J is TRBJ2-7 and V is TRBV28, with a tentative D call TRBD2 (5 bases). Germline CDR1 MDHEN, CDR2 SYDVKM. CDR3 length equals 17 residues. With 2 bases removed from V and 0 bases from J, the gap between germline ends came to 17 bases. The CDR3 DNA reads TGTGCCAGCAGTTTAGCAGGAAAAGCGGTTCTCTCCTACGAGCAGTACTTC. It encodes CASSLAGKAVLSYEQYF.

The V gene is TRBV29-1, the J gene TRBJ2-1, with 7 bases aligning to TRBD2. The germline V gene encodes CDR1 SQVTM and CDR2 ANQGSEA. Trimming at V came to 3 bases and at J to 4 bases, leaving 6 bases not matched to a gene. The CDR3 is 14 amino acids. DNA of the CDR3: TGCAGCGTTGATACCCTAGCGGCTTACAATGAGCAGTTCTTC. Translation: CSVDTLAAYNEQFF.

This clone was counted only a few times. The rearrangement joins TRBV27 to TRBJ2-1, with TRBD1 as a possible D gene (6 bases). Germline CDR1 reads MNHEY; CDR2 reads SMNVEV (reference sequence). This CDR3 comprises 15 residues. V was trimmed by 6 bases and J by 4 bases, leaving 16 bases between them. CDR3 in amino acids: CASRPQGFQYNEQFF. CDR3 bases: TGTGCCAGCAGACCACAGGGTTTTCAGTACAATGAGCAGTTCTTC.

This chain joins TRBV7-2 and TRBJ1-3; weak D call: TRBD1 (6 bases). The germline V and J ends were trimmed by 4 bases and 1 base, with 11 bases remaining between them. CDR1 and CDR2 from the germline V gene are SGHTA and FQGNSA. This CDR3 has 15 residues. The CDR3: CASSYSGVSGNTIYF. CDR3 nucleotides: TGTGCCAGCAGCTACTCAGGGGTATCTGGAAACACCATATATTTT.

This chain joins TRBV10-3 and TRBJ1-6; TRBD1 matches 8 bases. CDR1 and CDR2 (germline): ENHRY, SYGVKD. This CDR3 has 15 amino acids. Trimming cost V 3 bases and J 6 bases; bases outside gene matches: 4. The CDR3 protein is CAISEQDRVNSPLHF. The DNA for the CDR3 is TGTGCCATCAGTGAACAGGACAGGGTTAATTCACCCCTCCACTTT.

The chain links TRBV11-2 to TRBJ2-7, with 11 nucleotides matching TRBD2. Germline V gene data show CDR1 as SGHAT and CDR2 as FQNNGV. Trimming at V came to 4 bases and at J to 4 bases, leaving 15 bases not matched to a gene. The CDR3 consists of 18 residues. This chain's CDR3 is CASSSMGGASGRIYEQYF. Written as DNA, the CDR3 is TGTGCCAGCAGCTCTATGGGGGGGGCTAGCGGGAGGATTTACGAGCAGTACTTC.

This clone was seen only once. V is TRBV7-9 and J is TRBJ2-2, with 8 nucleotides matching TRBD1. This CDR3 spans 15 amino acids. Trimming took 4 bases from V and 6 from J; bases not matched to a gene: 7. Germline CDR1 and CDR2: SEHNR and FQNEAQ (reference sequence). The DNA for the CDR3 is TGTGCCAGCAGCTACGCCGGGACAGGTTCCGGGGAGCTGTTTTTT. Protein product: CASSYAGTGSGELFF. Combining the CDR3 with reference TRBV7-9 and TRBJ2-2 gives the whole variable domain DTGVSQNPRHKITKRGQNVTFRCDPISEHNRLYWYRQTLGQGPEFLTYFQNEAQLEKSRLLSDRFSAERPKGSFSTLEIQRTEQGDSAMYLCASSYAGTGSGELFFGEGSRLTVL.

The J gene is TRBJ2-1, the V gene TRBV30; a possible D gene is TRBD2 (6 bases). CDR3 length: 15 amino acids. V shed 3 bases and J shed 0 bases, with 12 bases lying between them. Per the germline V gene, CDR1 is GTSNPN and CDR2 is SVGIG (reference sequence). CDR3 loop: CAWRGGRSSYNEQFF. CDR3 DNA: TGTGCCTGGAGGGGGGGAAGAAGCTCCTACAATGAGCAGTTCTTC.

The J gene is TRBJ1-3, the V gene TRBV9; D remains unclear. V was trimmed by 3 bases and J by 4 bases, leaving 14 bases between them. Germline V gives CDR1 SGDLS, CDR2 YYNGEE. CDR3 size: 15 residues. The CDR3 spells CASSGRSSEGNTIYF. CDR3 sequence (DNA): TGTGCCAGCAGCGGGAGGTCCTCTGAAGGAAACACCATATATTTT.

This clone has a handful of counts. This chain links TRBV9 with TRBJ2-5, with 8 bases identical to TRBD2. The CDR3 covers 14 residues. Germline V gives CDR1 SGDLS, CDR2 YYNGEE. The junction had 1 base not matched to a gene; V was cut back by 0 bases and J by 3 bases. CDR3 residues: CASSVDSGKETQYF. The DNA for the CDR3 is TGTGCCAGCAGCGTAGATAGCGGGAAAGAGACCCAGTACTTC.

The gene calls are TRBV10-2 and TRBJ2-1; D perhaps matches TRBD2 (6 bases). The germline CDR1 and CDR2 sequences are WSHSY and SAAADI. The CDR3 is 16 residues long. The V and J ends lost 8 bases and 1 base respectively, with 18 bases between them. The CDR3 nucleotides are TGCGCCAGCGGCCGGTGGGCGGGAAGGTCCTACAATGAGCAGTTCTTC. It yields the protein CASGRWAGRSYNEQFF.

The DNA of the CDR3 is TGTGCCAGCAGTTCCCCTCCCTACGAGCAGTACTTC. Its protein is CASSSPPYEQYF. The chain is built from TRBV28 and TRBJ2-7; D remains ambiguous. The CDR3 runs 12 residues. With 4 bases removed from V and 2 bases from J, the gap between germline ends came to 6 bases. Germline CDR1 is MDHEN and CDR2 is SYDVKM.

The J gene is TRBJ2-7, the V gene TRBV7-6, with D perhaps TRBD2 (6 bases). This CDR3 is built from 16 residues. The V and J ends lost 3 bases and 5 bases respectively, with 20 bases between them. Germline loops: CDR1 SGHVS, CDR2 FNYEAQ. The CDR3 DNA is TGTGCCAGCAGCTTGGATTCGGGGACTCGCCGGGACGAGCAGTACTTC. This encodes CASSLDSGTRRDEQYF.

The rearrangement links TRBV7-2 to TRBJ2-2; 8 bases agree with TRBD2. There are 15 residues in the CDR3. Germline V lookup: CDR1 SGHTA, CDR2 FQGNSA. V trimming: 0 bases; J trimming: 7 bases; junction bases outside the gene matches: 4. For the CDR3, the DNA is TGTGCCAGCAGCTTAGCCACGGGAGGGTACGGGGAGCTGTTTTTT. As protein: CASSLATGGYGELFF.

The rearrangement joins TRBV5-6 to TRBJ1-2; D is perhaps TRBD1 (6 bases). The CDR3 runs to 13 residues. Germline CDR1 reads SGHDT; CDR2 reads YYEEEE. The V and J ends lost 4 bases and 4 bases respectively, with 11 bases between them. The DNA of the CDR3 is TGTGCCAGCAGCCCGGACAGCTCCTATGGCTACACCTTC. Amino acids: CASSPDSSYGYTF.

The sample holds a few counts of this clone. This chain joins TRBV7-2 and TRBJ1-2; 7 bases match TRBD1. This CDR3 comprises 14 residues. V shed 1 base, J shed 9 bases, and the junction held 8 bases outside the gene matches. Germline V gene lookup returns CDR1 SGHTA and CDR2 FQGNSA. The CDR3 DNA sequence: TGTGCCAGCAGCTTAGGGGGGACAGCTGGGAGCTACACCTTC. Its protein product is CASSLGGTAGSYTF.